The rows below give T cell receptor beta chains drawn from one sample of a study of cytomegalovirus exposure and HLA in healthy donors. TCRdb's copy holds only in-frame clones and misses some; the assay was immunoSEQ multiplex PCR. The sample holds 200,000 to 250,000 clones; 70% to 80% are singletons and the top ten take less than 2%. Sequencing was carried out using PBMCs. The receptors here all came from a woman in her twenties or thirties in good health and CMV-seronegative. Both conserved end residues are part of each CDR3.

j_gene: TRBJ2-7; v_gene: TRBV6-1; CDR3aa: CASSWTAYEQYF
j_gene: TRBJ2-4; v_gene: TRBV5-1; CDR3aa: CASSLGSGSTKNIQYF
j_gene: TRBJ2-7; v_gene: TRBV28; CDR3aa: CASRDTSGRDYEQYF
j_gene: TRBJ1-5; v_gene: TRBV7-3; CDR3aa: CASSANGGAGQPQHF
j_gene: TRBJ2-1; v_gene: TRBV11-1; CDR3aa: CASSPFLNDNEQFF
j_gene: TRBJ2-1; v_gene: TRBV9; CDR3aa: CASSVAGTVYNEQFF
j_gene: TRBJ2-1; v_gene: TRBV6-1; CDR3aa: CASSEGGLALNEQFF
j_gene: TRBJ2-3; v_gene: TRBV5-1; CDR3aa: CASSTSVDTQYF
j_gene: TRBJ2-4; v_gene: TRBV30; CDR3aa: CAWSVHRNIQSF
j_gene: TRBJ2-3; v_gene: TRBV25-1; CDR3aa: CASSETLGGRAPDTQYF
j_gene: TRBJ1-2; v_gene: TRBV7-9; CDR3aa: CASSLDRVNYGYTF
j_gene: TRBJ2-7; v_gene: TRBV28; CDR3aa: CASSLTGTGSYEQYF
j_gene: TRBJ1-2; v_gene: TRBV7-9; CDR3aa: CASSGTGQGRNGYTF
j_gene: TRBJ1-5; v_gene: TRBV2; CDR3aa: CASSVVPDRDQPQHF
j_gene: TRBJ1-4; v_gene: TRBV29-1; CDR3aa: CSGRDSREKLFF